The 25 T cell receptor beta chains listed next were all sequenced from one sample in a study of immune evolution from preneoplasia to lung adenocarcinoma. Profiled with immunoSEQ multiplex PCR; TCRdb holds only in-frame clones, not every one. The repertoire has 12,000 or so clones, more than 75% of them found once; the top ten carry approximately 3.8%. Sequencing was performed on FFPE tissue from an adenomatous hyperplasia lung lesion. Subset meaning: atypical adenomatous hyperplasia (AAH), lung preneoplasia. The receptors were gathered from a person aged 50-70 years with lung adenocarcinoma.

The chain carries TRBV11-2 and TRBJ2-3; 8 positions match TRBD2. The V gene's germline CDR1 is SGHAT and CDR2 FQNNGV. Trimming cost V 0 bases and J 2 bases; bases outside gene matches: 7. The CDR3 contains 17 residues. CDR3 nucleotides: TGTGCCAGCAGCTTAGATTACGCGACTAGCGTCACAGATACGCAGTATTTT. Protein: CASSLDYATSVTDTQYF.

The CDR3 nucleotides are TGCAGCGTTGTAACGGGACAGCAGTTCTTC. Translation: CSVVTGQQFF. The V call is TRBV29-1, the J call TRBJ2-1, with D perhaps assigned TRBD1 or TRBD2 (5 bases each). Germline V gene lookup returns CDR1 SQVTM and CDR2 ANQGSEA. Trimming pared 4 bases from V and 11 bases from J, leaving 9 bases between. This CDR3 is built from 10 residues.

The chain is built from TRBV6-5 and TRBJ1-2; D uncertain. Trimming removed 0 bases at V and 4 bases at J, with 12 bases between. Per germline, CDR1 MNHEY and CDR2 SVGAGI. This CDR3 has 15 amino acids. The CDR3 here is CASSYSTGDGYGYTF. The CDR3 DNA follows: TGTGCCAGCAGTTACTCGACGGGAGATGGCTATGGCTACACCTTC.

The chain is built from TRBV6-1 and TRBJ1-5, with 10 bases matching TRBD1. The CDR3 loop spans 19 amino acids. V was clipped by 3 bases and J by 6 bases; unmatched bases: 17. The germline CDR1 and CDR2 sequences are MNHNS and SASEGT. The CDR3 protein is CASSDARDRGFGLGQPQHF. The CDR3, as DNA: TGTGCCAGCAGTGATGCGCGGGACAGGGGATTTGGGTTAGGTCAGCCCCAGCATTTT.

This chain joins TRBV28 and TRBJ1-2; tentatively, D is TRBD1 (5 bases). Germline lookup yields CDR1 MDHEN and CDR2 SYDVKM. The CDR3 sequence is 13 residues long. The V end lost 10 bases, the J end lost 4 bases, and 16 bases lay between the germline ends. The DNA for the CDR3 is TGTGCCACCCGACAGACCCACTCCTATGGCTACACCTTC. This translates into CATRQTHSYGYTF.

The chain combines TRBV6-1 with TRBJ1-2; 9 bases fit TRBD1. V was pared by 7 bases and J by 6 bases, with 9 bases of the junction left unmatched. Germline V CDR1 and CDR2: MNHNS, SASEGT. This CDR3 has 14 amino acids. The CDR3 DNA sequence: TGTGCCAGCAAAAGGGACAGGGCCGCGGATGGCTACACCTTC. It codes for CASKRDRAADGYTF.

The rearrangement uses TRBV27 and TRBJ2-3; 9 bases align to TRBD1. Per the germline V gene, CDR1 is MNHEY and CDR2 is SMNVEV (reference sequence). The junction had 4 bases not matched to a gene; V was cut back by 3 bases and J by 3 bases. This CDR3 contains 15 residues. CDR3 coding DNA: TGTGCCAGCAGTTTGAGGGGACAGGGTACAGATACGCAGTATTTT. Protein: CASSLRGQGTDTQYF.

The chain couples TRBV7-9 to TRBJ2-1, with 14 bases matching TRBD2. Trimming removed 8 bases from V and 7 bases from J; junction bases left unmatched: 7. The CDR3 spans 15 residues. Germline V gene lookup returns CDR1 SEHNR and CDR2 FQNEAQ (reference sequence). CDR3 region: CASEKGLAGVNEQFF. DNA of the CDR3: TGTGCCAGCGAAAAGGGACTAGCGGGAGTTAATGAGCAGTTCTTC.

This clone was recorded only once. V is TRBV14 and J is TRBJ1-1; no reliable D call. With 3 bases removed from V and 6 bases from J, the gap between germline ends came to 14 bases. The germline V gene has CDR1 SGHDN and CDR2 FVKESK. The CDR3 extends over 14 amino acids. CDR3 sequence reads: CASSHSGFRAEAFF. In nucleotides, the CDR3 is TGTGCCAGCAGCCACTCGGGGTTCCGCGCTGAAGCTTTCTTT.

This clone was counted a few times. The CDR3 spells CASSEEDSWRQYF. CDR3 coding DNA: TGTGCCAGCAGTGAAGAGGATAGTTGGCGGCAGTACTTC. The chain recombines TRBV6-1 with TRBJ2-7, with unresolved D. The CDR3 has 13 amino acids. V gave up 1 base and J gave up 9 bases, with 13 bases separating them. Germline loops: CDR1 MNHNS, CDR2 SASEGT.

This clone was detected once. This CDR3 reads CAISGPDRGSYEQYF. CDR3 DNA sequence: TGTGCCATCAGTGGCCCTGACAGGGGATCCTACGAGCAGTACTTC. The chain joins TRBV10-3 to TRBJ2-7, with 8 bases matching TRBD1. In germline, CDR1 is ENHRY, CDR2 SYGVKD. The CDR3 is made up of 15 amino acids. The V and J ends lost 4 bases and 1 base, in that order; junction bases with no gene match: 6.

The V and J genes are TRBV10-1 and TRBJ1-3, with TRBD1 identical over 7 bases. Germline CDR1 is WNHNN and CDR2 is SYGVQD (reference sequence). The CDR3 runs to 14 residues. V dropped 6 bases and J dropped 7; count of bases not matched to a gene: 9. DNA for the CDR3: TGCGCCAGCAGCTCCGGGACAGCAGGGAACACCATATATTTT. Translating it yields CASSSGTAGNTIYF.

This clone was counted once. The chain joins TRBV4-1 to TRBJ2-1; no clear D. Germline V gives CDR1 MGHRA, CDR2 YSYEKL. The CDR3 spans 16 residues. V was clipped by 0 bases and J by 0 bases, with 9 bases between them. Here the CDR3 reads CASSQDVVPSYNEQFF. The CDR3 coding sequence is TGCGCCAGCAGCCAAGATGTAGTCCCCTCCTACAATGAGCAGTTCTTC.

The chain uses TRBV11-3 and TRBJ2-7, with 10 nucleotides matching TRBD1. The CDR3 contains 14 residues. V lost 4 bases to trimming and J lost 5 bases; unmatched junction nucleotides: 5. Germline V gives CDR1 SGHNT, CDR2 YENEEA. CDR3 protein: CASSSRDRGHEQYF. The CDR3 DNA sequence: TGTGCCAGCAGCTCCCGGGACAGGGGCCACGAGCAGTACTTC.

The CDR3: CASSTGGGYNEQFF. The CDR3 nucleotides are TGCGCCAGCAGCACCGGGGGGGGATACAATGAGCAGTTCTTC. The gene calls are TRBV5-1 and TRBJ2-1, with 8 bases lining up with TRBD2. CDR3 length: 14 residues. Germline-derived CDR1 and CDR2 are SGHRS and YFSETQ. V lost 4 bases to trimming and J lost 4 bases; unmatched junction nucleotides: 4.

J is TRBJ1-4 and V is TRBV18; tentatively, D is TRBD1 (5 bases). Trimming shortened V by 0 bases and J by 8 bases, and 13 bases separated the two germline ends. Germline V lookup: CDR1 KGHSH, CDR2 LQKENI. The CDR3 loop spans 15 amino acids. In nucleotides, the CDR3 is TGTGCCAGCTCACCACCTTCAGGGAGTCGGGAAAAACTGTTTTTT. Its protein is CASSPPSGSREKLFF.

This clone showed up just a few times. The chain recombines TRBV6-6 with TRBJ1-5; no clear D. V lost 6 bases, J lost 7 bases, and 19 bases lay in between. This CDR3 spans 15 amino acids. Per germline, CDR1 MNHNY and CDR2 SVGAGI (reference sequence). The CDR3 nucleotides are TGTGCCAGCAGACCCGGCCTTGGGGTTCGGCAGCCCCAGCATTTT. It codes for CASRPGLGVRQPQHF.

There are a few counts of this clone. The chain is built from TRBV19 and TRBJ1-1; weak D call: TRBD1 (5 bases). The V gene's germline CDR1 is LNHDA and CDR2 SQIVND (reference sequence). Trimming left V 5 bases short and J 5 bases short, with 15 bases between. The CDR3 has 14 amino acids. CDR3 in amino acids: CASSWSGKRTEAFF. The CDR3 nucleotides are TGTGCCAGTAGTTGGTCAGGGAAGAGGACTGAAGCTTTCTTT.

A few counts support this clone. This sequence joins TRBV9 and TRBJ2-7, with D maybe TRBD2 (6 bases). There are 14 residues in the CDR3. Germline V gives CDR1 SGDLS, CDR2 YYNGEE. Trimming stripped 0 bases from V and 5 bases from J, with 12 bases between. CDR3 sequence: CASSVGPGVDEQYF. CDR3 nucleotides: TGTGCCAGCAGCGTAGGTCCGGGAGTCGACGAGCAGTACTTC.

The chain couples TRBV27 to TRBJ2-3; TRBD2 is a possible D gene (5 bases). V gave up 4 bases and J gave up 4 bases, with 12 bases separating them. There are 14 residues in the CDR3. Per germline, CDR1 MNHEY and CDR2 SMNVEV (reference sequence). The CDR3 loop reads CASSWGMEADTQYF. CDR3 nucleotides: TGTGCCAGCAGTTGGGGAATGGAGGCAGATACGCAGTATTTT.

This chain's CDR3 is CASRLGQGPGYTF. The CDR3 nucleotides read TGTGCCAGTAGACTGGGACAGGGTCCTGGCTACACCTTC. The V and J genes are TRBV19 and TRBJ1-2; 9 nucleotides align to TRBD1. The CDR3 length is 13 residues. V shed 6 bases, J shed 7 bases, and the junction held 6 bases outside the gene matches. Germline assignment: CDR1 LNHDA and CDR2 SQIVND (reference sequence).

The chain employs TRBV6-5 and TRBJ2-1; no clear D gene. Per the germline V gene, CDR1 is MNHEY and CDR2 is SVGAGI. V was trimmed by 0 bases and J by 5 bases, leaving 8 bases between them. This CDR3 comprises 14 residues. CDR3 DNA: TGTGCCAGCAGTTACTCGGGCCCCAACAATGAGCAGTTCTTC. The encoded protein is CASSYSGPNNEQFF.

The rearrangement links TRBV6-5 to TRBJ1-1; D remains unclear. Germline V lookup: CDR1 MNHEY, CDR2 SVGAGI. V lost 0 bases, J lost 0 bases, and 8 bases lay in between. The length of the CDR3 is 15 residues. CDR3 amino acids: CASSYSWAMNTEAFF. The DNA of the CDR3 is TGTGCCAGCAGTTACTCGTGGGCGATGAACACTGAAGCTTTCTTT.

The rearrangement uses TRBV7-9 and TRBJ1-2; D unresolved. Trimming removed 5 bases at V and 2 bases at J, with 9 bases between. This CDR3 region has 13 residues. The germline CDR1 and CDR2 sequences are SEHNR and FQNEAQ (reference sequence). The CDR3: CASSPGLNYGYTF. CDR3 nucleotide sequence: TGTGCCAGCAGCCCCGGGCTAAACTATGGCTACACCTTC.

The DNA for the CDR3 is TGTGCCAGCAGCTTGGAACAGGGAAATGGCTACACCTTC. Translation gives CASSLEQGNGYTF. The V and J genes are TRBV5-5 and TRBJ1-2; weak D call: TRBD1 (6 bases). CDR1 and CDR2 (germline): SGHKS, YYEKEE (reference sequence). V was pared by 0 bases and J by 6 bases, with 9 bases between. CDR3 length: 13 residues.